Below, 28 T cell receptor beta chains from the same sample are listed, as sequenced in a study of vaccination effects on CD4 cells after COVID-19 (dated by TCRdb to between 2022 and 2023). The ViraFEST assay stimulated PBMC with viral peptide pools and then used TCR sequencing to identify antigen-specific CD4+ T cell clonotypes by expansion. After less than 13 days of culture, CD4+ T cells were isolated with the EasySep CD4+ T cell isolation kit. Healthy vaccine recipients had no prior SARS-CoV-2 infection, confirmed by negative nucleocapsid antibodies before and after vaccination. Antigens for these TCRs are unknown. Libraries were built with the immunoSEQ multiplex PCR assay. TCRdb mirrors the immuneACCESS table, restricted to in-frame sequences. Some clones are absent from its copies; in checked studies, under half trace to an unresolved V gene, and the reason for the others is unknown. The sample table lists about 70,000 clones, about 80% of them with a count of one. The leading ten clones occupy more than 9% of the sample.

The source material was CD4+ T cells from PBMCs cultured with SARS-CoV-2 spike peptides, sampled before COVID-19 vaccination. Interpreted using the paper, the cell subset or site label stands for: SARS-CoV-2 spike overlapping peptide pool stimulation. These receptors were taken from a human donor who received a COVID-19 vaccine.

The chain carries TRBV5-8 and TRBJ1-5, with D tentatively TRBD1 (6 bases). The germline CDR1 and CDR2 sequences are SGHTS and YDEGEE. V lost 4 bases and J lost 0, with 11 bases in between. The CDR3 is 15 residues long. CDR3 sequence: CASSRGTHSNQPQHF. DNA for the CDR3: TGTGCCAGCAGCCGCGGGACACATAGCAATCAGCCCCAGCATTTT.

This rearrangement joins TRBV9 to TRBJ2-3; TRBD1 matches at 7 bases. Per germline, CDR1 SGDLS and CDR2 YYNGEE. There are 16 residues in the CDR3. Trimming cost V 2 bases and J 2 bases; bases outside gene matches: 8. The DNA of the CDR3 is TGTGCCAGCAGCGTTGGGACAGAGCCTAACACAGATACGCAGTATTTT. It is translated as CASSVGTEPNTDTQYF.

V gene TRBV18 combines with J gene TRBJ2-7, with a weak D call TRBD1 (8 bases). Trimming shortened V by 3 bases and J by 6 bases, and 12 bases separated the two germline ends. The CDR3 runs to 13 residues. Germline-derived CDR1 and CDR2 are KGHSH and LQKENI. The CDR3 sequence is CASSPNRGGEQYV. The DNA of the CDR3 is TGTGCCAGCTCACCTAACAGGGGGGGCGAGCAGTACGTC.

The chain employs TRBV7-9 and TRBJ2-3; D may be TRBD2 (6 bases). The CDR3 has 15 amino acids. Looked up from germline, CDR1 is SEHNR and CDR2 is FQNEAQ (reference sequence). Deletions cut 11 bases from V and 1 base from J, with 19 bases between. The CDR3 DNA follows: TGTGCCCGCGTCTTAGGAGGGGCGGGCACAGATACGCAGTATTTT. It codes for CARVLGGAGTDTQYF.

This chain joins TRBV28 and TRBJ2-7, with a weak D call TRBD1 (5 bases). V was shortened by 4 bases and J by 4 bases, with 14 bases between the two germline ends. The CDR3 extends over 14 amino acids. Germline values: CDR1 MDHEN, CDR2 SYDVKM. CDR3 protein: CASSSAQTAYEQYV. CDR3 DNA: TGTGCCAGCAGTTCCGCTCAGACAGCGTACGAGCAGTACGTC.

The gene calls are TRBV5-1 and TRBJ2-1, with 10 nucleotides matching TRBD2. The V gene end was trimmed by 1 base and the J gene end by 0 bases; junction bases not matched to a gene: 10. The CDR3 is 19 residues long. CDR1 and CDR2 from the germline V gene are SGHRS and YFSETQ. The CDR3 loop is CASSLTGLAGAASYNEQFF. The CDR3 coding sequence is TGCGCCAGCAGCTTGACGGGTCTAGCGGGGGCCGCCTCCTACAATGAGCAGTTCTTC.

The V and J genes are TRBV24-1 and TRBJ1-2; D perhaps matches TRBD1 (5 bases). Per the germline V gene, CDR1 is KGHDR and CDR2 is SFDVKD. V lost 4 bases and J lost 4, with 18 bases in between. CDR3 length: 16 amino acids. CDR3 sequence (DNA): TGTGCCACCAGTGAATCTACGGGGGTAGGAATCTATGGCTACACCTTC. Protein product: CATSESTGVGIYGYTF.

The genes are TRBV29-1 and TRBJ2-5; maybe TRBD1 (6 bases). There are 13 residues in the CDR3. Trimming stripped 3 bases from V and 2 bases from J, with 10 bases between. CDR1 is SQVTM and CDR2 is ANQGSEA in the germline V gene. The CDR3 DNA reads TGCAGCGTTGAGAGGACAGCACAAGAGACCCAGTACTTC. This translates into CSVERTAQETQYF.

V usage is TRBV1 and J usage is TRBJ2-7; the table's TRBD2 call for D was not verified on the DNA. TRBV1 is labeled a pseudogene. The CDR3 covers 16 residues. CDR3 sequence reads: CTSSPPRRGETYEQYV. In DNA form, the CDR3 reads TGCACCAGCAGCCCTCCCCGGAGGGGTGAAACCTACGAGCAGTACGTC.

This clone occurred once. This rearrangement joins TRBV6-5 to TRBJ2-5; perhaps D is TRBD1 or TRBD2 (5 bases each). CDR3 size: 14 residues. The V end lost 5 bases, the J end lost 7 bases, and 17 bases lay between the germline ends. Germline V CDR1 and CDR2: MNHEY, SVGAGI. The DNA for the CDR3 is TGTGCCAGCAGTCGAGGGACGGCAGGAGGGACCCAGTACTTC. Its translation: CASSRGTAGGTQYF.

The chain employs TRBV7-2 and TRBJ2-4, with D tentatively TRBD1 (5 bases). Per germline, CDR1 SGHTA and CDR2 FQGNSA. The CDR3 sequence is 14 residues long. Trimming took 4 bases from V and 1 from J, leaving 8 bases between them. The chain's CDR3 is CASSSGPAKNIQYF. The CDR3 coding sequence is TGTGCCAGCAGCTCAGGGCCCGCCAAAAACATTCAGTACTTC.

The chain couples TRBV7-2 to TRBJ2-5; D perhaps matches TRBD2 (5 bases). Germline V lookup: CDR1 SGHTA, CDR2 FQGNSA. The length of the CDR3 is 15 residues. Deletions cut 5 bases from V and 0 bases from J, with 13 bases between. This CDR3 is CASSPGRGNQETQYF. CDR3 nucleotides: TGTGCCAGCAGCCCCGGCCGGGGAAACCAAGAGACCCAGTACTTC.

The chain couples TRBV5-4 to TRBJ2-3; D gene ambiguous. Germline V gene data show CDR1 as SGHNT and CDR2 as YYREEE (reference sequence). The length of the CDR3 is 15 residues. V was cut by 1 base and J by 1 base, with 10 bases left in between. As DNA, the CDR3 is TGTGCCAGCAGCTTGTCGGGTACGGGCACAGATACGCAGTATTTT. Encoded protein: CASSLSGTGTDTQYF.

This clone was recorded a few times. The chain joins TRBV28 to TRBJ1-5; no clear D. CDR1 and CDR2 (germline): MDHEN, SYDVKM. CDR3 length equals 12 residues. V gave up 3 bases and J gave up 7 bases, with 7 bases separating them. This CDR3 is CASSLRRQPQHF. In nucleotides, the CDR3 is TGTGCCAGCAGTTTGAGGCGGCAGCCCCAGCATTTT.

The chain has TRBV5-1 and TRBJ2-3; a possible D gene is TRBD1 (6 bases). The CDR3 is 15 amino acids. Germline assignment: CDR1 SGHRS and CDR2 YFSETQ. The V end was cut by 3 bases, the J end by 5 bases, with 16 bases between. CDR3 DNA sequence: TGCGCCAGCAGCTCATCAGGGGATATGGTAGATACGCAGTATTTT. It codes for CASSSSGDMVDTQYF.

In this sample, this clone turned up a few times. The rearrangement links TRBV5-5 to TRBJ1-6; unclear D gene. This CDR3 region has 15 residues. Germline CDR1 SGHKS, CDR2 YYEKEE (reference sequence). The germline V and J ends were trimmed by 3 bases and 7 bases, with 14 bases remaining between them. CDR3 DNA sequence: TGTGCCAGCAGCTCATGGCAAACCTGGAATTCACCCCTCCACTTT. Translation gives CASSSWQTWNSPLHF.

This sequence joins TRBV7-8 and TRBJ1-2, with no clear D. The CDR3 is 13 amino acids. Trimming cost V 1 base and J 12 bases, with 15 bases left between them. Germline V gives CDR1 SGHVS, CDR2 FQNEAQ. The CDR3 reads CASSLVEGSRDTF. CDR3 nucleotide sequence: TGTGCCAGCAGCTTAGTGGAAGGTTCCCGAGACACCTTC.

The gene calls are TRBV9 and TRBJ1-4; 9 positions match TRBD1. Germline V CDR1 and CDR2: SGDLS, YYNGEE. Trimming at V came to 4 bases and at J to 8 bases, leaving 6 bases not matched to a gene. The CDR3 is 14 amino acids. The DNA of the CDR3 is TGTGCCAGCAGCTTGGGACAGGGCGTGGAAAAACTGTTTTTT. Its protein product is CASSLGQGVEKLFF.

V and J are TRBV6-2 or TRBV6-3 and TRBJ1-5; no firm D call. V was shortened by 6 bases and J by 1 base, with 7 bases between the two germline ends. CDR3 length: 13 residues. Germline CDR1 and CDR2: MNHEY and SVGEGT. CDR3 DNA: TGTGCCAGCAGCTCCCCCAGCAATCAGCCCCAGCATTTT. It yields the protein CASSSPSNQPQHF.

The chain has TRBV3-1 (or the pseudogene TRBV3-2) and TRBJ2-1; no clear D gene. Deletions cut 6 bases from V and 1 base from J, with 10 bases between. Germline V lookup: CDR1 LGHDT, CDR2 YNNKEL (reference sequence). There are 14 residues in the CDR3. DNA for the CDR3: TGTGCCAGCAGTTTCATAGGGTCCTACAATGAGCAGTTCTTC. This translates into CASSFIGSYNEQFF.

The chain combines TRBV28 with TRBJ1-2; unclear D gene. The CDR3 runs 12 residues. Germline V gene data show CDR1 as MDHEN and CDR2 as SYDVKM. Trimming cost V 1 base and J 5 bases, with 5 bases left between them. CDR3 in DNA: TGTGCCAGCAGTTTATCTACGTATGGCTACACCTTC. It yields the protein CASSLSTYGYTF.

The J gene is TRBJ2-1, the V gene TRBV5-1; a weak D match, TRBD1 (6 bases). The CDR3 extends over 14 amino acids. CDR1 is SGHRS and CDR2 is YFSETQ in the germline V gene. Deletions cut 0 bases from V and 3 bases from J, with 7 bases between. The CDR3 protein is CASSLVRGYNEQFF. The DNA for the CDR3 is TGCGCCAGCAGCTTGGTCAGGGGCTACAATGAGCAGTTCTTC.

The V gene is TRBV19, the J gene TRBJ1-2, with a possible D match to TRBD1 (5 bases). The CDR3 extends over 15 amino acids. Trimming shortened V by 4 bases and J by 3 bases, and 15 bases separated the two germline ends. Germline V gene sequence: CDR1 LNHDA, CDR2 SQIVND (reference sequence). CDR3 nucleotides: TGTGCCAGTAGTACCGACAGAGGAAAATACTATGGCTACACCTTC. It specifies CASSTDRGKYYGYTF.

The genes are TRBV19 and TRBJ1-5; D perhaps matches TRBD1 (6 bases). From germline, CDR1 is LNHDA and CDR2 SQIVND (reference sequence). The CDR3 extends over 16 amino acids. Trimming left V 5 bases short and J 2 bases short, with 16 bases between. CDR3 in amino acids: CASSSPQGGGNQPQHF. DNA of the CDR3: TGTGCCAGTAGTTCACCACAGGGAGGCGGCAATCAGCCCCAGCATTTT. Full variable domain (rest looked up from reference TRBV19 and TRBJ1-5): DGGITQSPKYLFRKEGQNVTLSCEQNLNHDAMYWYRQDPGQGLRLIYYSQIVNDFQKGDIAEGYSVSREKKESFPLTVTSAQKNPTAFYLCASSSPQGGGNQPQHFGDGTRLSIL.

The chain recombines TRBV30 with TRBJ2-4; D possibly matches TRBD1 or TRBD2 (5 bases each). This CDR3 region has 15 residues. V lost 0 bases, J lost 1 base, and 10 bases lay in between. CDR1 is GTSNPN and CDR2 is SVGIG in the germline V gene (reference sequence). The CDR3 nucleotides are TGTGCCTGGAGTGTTCCAGGGACGGCCAAAAACATTCAGTACTTC. Translating gives CAWSVPGTAKNIQYF.

The V gene is TRBV18, the J gene TRBJ1-1; 8 bases fit TRBD1. Germline CDR1 and CDR2: KGHSH and LQKENI. V lost 7 bases and J lost 3; bases outside the gene matches: 4. The CDR3 consists of 13 residues. The CDR3 is CASLATGDTEAFF. The CDR3, as DNA: TGTGCCAGCTTAGCGACAGGGGACACTGAAGCTTTCTTT.

The chain has TRBV6-5 and TRBJ1-5, with TRBD1 identical over 7 bases. Germline-derived CDR1 and CDR2 are MNHEY and SVGAGI. This CDR3 spans 13 amino acids. The V segment lost 7 bases and the J segment 9 bases; nucleotides outside the gene matches: 9. The CDR3 is CASTHGTARPQHF. The DNA of the CDR3 is TGTGCCAGCACTCACGGGACAGCTCGGCCCCAGCATTTT.

This clone has a single count. CDR3 sequence (DNA): TGCGCCAGCAGTTCCCGCCAAGACAGGGGGGCAGATACGCAGTATTTT. Amino acids: CASSSRQDRGADTQYF. The chain couples TRBV10-1 to TRBJ2-3, with TRBD1 matching over 9 bases. The trim removed 5 bases at V and 4 bases at J, leaving 10 bases unmatched. Germline loops: CDR1 WNHNN, CDR2 SYGVQD (reference sequence). The CDR3 is made up of 16 amino acids.